This T cell receptor (beta chain) appears in the sequencing data of a study of T cells after somatic rescue of genetic block. The repertoire was sequenced with immunoSEQ multiplex PCR; TCRdb's copy has only in-frame clones and lacks some. The sample yields approximately 8,000 clones, around 86% seen once. The CDR3 is 14 amino acids. Looked up from germline, CDR1 is SGDLS and CDR2 is YYNGEE. Trimming took off 0 bases at V and 8 bases at J, with 11 bases between the two ends. The specimen sequenced was peripheral blood mononuclear cells (PBMCs). The chain uses TRBV9 and TRBJ1-4; D unresolved. The clonotype originates from a boy aged 5 to 17. CDR3 in amino acids: CASSVGEGGEKLFF. The CDR3 coding sequence is TGTGCCAGCAGCGTAGGGGAGGGTGGAGAAAAACTGTTTTTT.